These T cell receptor beta chains were read from a single sample in a study of T cell responses to AZD1222 COVID-19 vaccine. Generated by immunoSEQ multiplex PCR, the TCRdb table keeps only in-frame clones and is missing some. In the table there are roughly 100,000 clones, 70% to 90% of which are singletons. This specimen consisted of peripheral blood, obtained on day 0 of AZD1222 vaccination. Receptor source: an adult in good health. CDR3s include the opening cysteine and the closing phenylalanine or tryptophan. The D gene is left open where the match is weak. Expanded clones get a size class; other rows say once, few or many, or leave the size out.

V: TRBV6-5; J: TRBJ2-7; length: 15; size: NA; D: TRBD1; CDR3: CASSYPPGGKNEQYF; DNA: TGTGCCAGCAGTTACCCTCCAGGGGGTAAGAACGAGCAGTACTTC
V: TRBV24-1; J: TRBJ1-2; length: 11; size: NA; D: NA; CDR3: CATSDSGGYTF; DNA: TGTGCCACCAGTGATAGCGGTGGCTACACCTTC
V: TRBV28; J: TRBJ2-2; length: 15; size: NA; D: NA; CDR3: CASSVARPGTGELFF; DNA: TGTGCCAGCAGTGTAGCGCGCCCGGGAACCGGGGAGCTGTTTTTT
V: TRBV28; J: TRBJ2-1; length: 13; size: once; D: TRBD2; CDR3: CASAGSGRNEQFF; DNA: TGTGCCAGCGCAGGTAGCGGGAGAAATGAGCAGTTCTTC
V: TRBV6-5; J: TRBJ2-7; length: 16; size: NA; D: TRBD2; CDR3: CASSLYSGRGSYEQYF; DNA: TGTGCCAGCAGTTTATATAGCGGGAGGGGGTCCTACGAGCAGTACTTC
V: TRBV5-5; J: TRBJ1-2; length: 18; size: NA; D: TRBD1; CDR3: CASSSIAGTGDGTYGYTF; DNA: TGTGCCAGCAGCTCGATAGCGGGAACAGGGGATGGGACCTATGGCTACACCTTC
V: TRBV11-1; J: TRBJ2-6; length: 12; size: once; D: NA; CDR3: CASSRRANVLTF; DNA: TGTGCCAGCAGCCGAAGGGCCAACGTCCTGACTTTC
V: TRBV28; J: TRBJ1-4; length: 15; size: NA; D: TRBD1; CDR3: CASSSGGQSNEKLFF; DNA: TGTGCCAGCAGTTCGGGGGGACAGTCTAATGAAAAACTGTTTTTT
V: TRBV30; J: TRBJ2-5; length: 14; size: NA; D: NA; CDR3: CAWGRDNVQETQYF; DNA: TGTGCCTGGGGCCGGGACAACGTCCAAGAGACCCAGTACTTC
V: TRBV7-3; J: TRBJ1-1; length: 13; size: NA; D: NA; CDR3: CASSSTGRAEAFF; DNA: TGTGCCAGCAGCTCCACAGGGAGGGCTGAAGCTTTCTTT
V: TRBV30; J: TRBJ1-4; length: 11; size: few; D: NA; CDR3: CAWKGGEKLFF; DNA: TGTGCCTGGAAGGGAGGTGAAAAACTGTTTTTT
V: TRBV5-1; J: TRBJ2-5; length: 13; size: NA; D: NA; CDR3: CASSLGVLETQYF; DNA: TGCGCCAGCAGCTTGGGGGTATTGGAGACCCAGTACTTC
V: TRBV27; J: TRBJ1-2; length: 13; size: NA; D: NA; CDR3: CASSPQGGYGYTF; DNA: TGTGCCAGCAGTCCGCAGGGTGGCTATGGCTACACCTTC
V: TRBV3-1/TRBV3-2; J: TRBJ2-3; length: 13; size: NA; D: NA; CDR3: CASSPPGLDTQYF; DNA: TGTGCCAGCAGCCCGCCGGGACTCGATACGCAGTATTTT
V: TRBV2; J: TRBJ2-1; length: 14; size: NA; D: NA; CDR3: CASRRDGSYNEQFF; DNA: TGTGCCAGCAGAAGGGATGGGTCCTACAATGAGCAGTTCTTC
V: TRBV4-1; J: TRBJ2-2; length: 16; size: few; D: TRBD1; CDR3: CASSDYRGRNTGELFF; DNA: TGCGCCAGCAGCGATTACAGGGGAAGGAACACCGGGGAGCTGTTTTTT
V: TRBV5-8; J: TRBJ1-2; length: 13; size: once; D: NA; CDR3: CASSLYSENGYTF; DNA: TGTGCCAGCAGCTTGTATTCAGAGAATGGCTACACCTTC
V: TRBV18; J: TRBJ2-2; length: 15; size: NA; D: TRBD1; CDR3: CASYTDRGRTGELFF; DNA: TGTGCCAGCTATACGGACAGGGGGCGAACCGGGGAGCTGTTTTTT
V: TRBV7-3; J: TRBJ2-2; length: 13; size: NA; D: NA; CDR3: CASSFESTGELFF; DNA: TGTGCCAGCAGCTTCGAATCCACCGGGGAGCTGTTTTTT
V: TRBV19; J: TRBJ1-2; length: 15; size: NA; D: NA; CDR3: CASSMGIMDNYGYTF; DNA: TGTGCCAGTAGTATGGGTATAATGGACAACTATGGCTACACCTTC
V: TRBV4-3; J: TRBJ2-1; length: 13; size: NA; D: NA; CDR3: CASSQDGNNEQFF; DNA: TGCGCCAGCAGCCAAGACGGGAACAATGAGCAGTTCTTC
V: TRBV27; J: TRBJ1-5; length: 14; size: NA; D: NA; CDR3: CASSLWGRDQPQHF; DNA: TGTGCCAGCAGTTTATGGGGAAGGGATCAGCCCCAGCATTTT
V: TRBV7-3; J: TRBJ2-3; length: 15; size: NA; D: TRBD2; CDR3: CASSSGLVGVDTQYF; DNA: TGTGCCAGCAGCTCGGGACTAGTGGGGGTAGATACGCAGTATTTT
V: TRBV25-1; J: TRBJ2-1; length: 16; size: once; D: TRBD2; CDR3: CASSEYRREALNEQFF; DNA: TGTGCCAGCAGTGAATATAGGCGGGAGGCTCTCAATGAGCAGTTCTTC
V: TRBV10-3; J: TRBJ1-3; length: 14; size: NA; D: NA; CDR3: CAISEASRGNTIYF; DNA: TGTGCCATCAGTGAGGCCTCTCGAGGAAACACCATATATTTT
V: TRBV6-5; J: TRBJ2-7; length: 12; size: NA; D: NA; CDR3: CASRVGTYEQYF; DNA: TGTGCCAGCAGAGTCGGAACCTACGAGCAGTACTTC
V: TRBV6-5; J: TRBJ2-3; length: 15; size: NA; D: NA; CDR3: CATQPPSGVKDTQYF; DNA: TGTGCCACCCAGCCCCCGTCGGGAGTTAAAGATACGCAGTATTTT
V: TRBV19; J: TRBJ2-7; length: 16; size: NA; D: TRBD2; CDR3: CASSIELAGDSYEQYF; DNA: TGTGCCAGTAGTATAGAGCTAGCGGGAGATTCGTACGAGCAGTACTTC
V: TRBV28; J: TRBJ1-2; length: 17; size: NA; D: NA; CDR3: CASSSDRTDLANYGYTF; DNA: TGTGCCAGCAGTTCCGACCGGACAGACCTAGCTAACTATGGCTACACCTTC
V: TRBV7-3; J: TRBJ2-1; length: 14; size: NA; D: TRBD1; CDR3: CASSPGQLYNEQFF; DNA: TGTGCCAGCAGTCCGGGACAGCTCTACAATGAGCAGTTCTTC
V: TRBV29-1; J: TRBJ1-1; length: 13; size: once; D: NA; CDR3: CSVESQGDTEAFF; DNA: TGCAGCGTTGAATCGCAGGGCGACACTGAAGCTTTCTTT
V: TRBV4-2; J: TRBJ1-1; length: 13; size: NA; D: NA; CDR3: CASSQARGTEAFF; DNA: TGTGCCAGCAGCCAAGCGCGTGGGACTGAAGCTTTCTTT
V: TRBV29-1; J: TRBJ1-4; length: 12; size: NA; D: NA; CDR3: CSVAWALGELFF; DNA: TGCAGCGTTGCATGGGCCCTGGGGGAACTGTTTTTT
V: TRBV25-1; J: TRBJ1-1; length: 16; size: NA; D: NA; CDR3: CASSEFGENLNTEAFF; DNA: TGTGCCAGCAGTGAATTTGGAGAAAACTTGAACACTGAAGCTTTCTTT
V: TRBV12-5; J: TRBJ2-3; length: 16; size: NA; D: NA; CDR3: CASGLGTGASTDTQYF; DNA: TGTGCTAGTGGTTTGGGGACGGGAGCTAGCACAGATACGCAGTATTTT
V: TRBV2; J: TRBJ1-6; length: 16; size: once; D: NA; CDR3: CASSEARITGNSPLHF; DNA: TGTGCCAGCAGTGAAGCGCGAATCACGGGAAATTCACCCCTCCACTTT
V: TRBV6-5; J: TRBJ1-5; length: 15; size: NA; D: TRBD1; CDR3: CASRQDGTGVQPQHF; DNA: TGTGCCAGCAGGCAAGATGGGACAGGGGTTCAGCCCCAGCATTTT
V: TRBV14; J: TRBJ1-3; length: 18; size: once; D: NA; CDR3: CASSRQRGTLPPGNTIYF; DNA: TGTGCCAGCAGCAGACAGCGGGGGACCCTACCACCAGGAAACACCATATATTTT
V: TRBV7-3; J: TRBJ1-2; length: 16; size: NA; D: TRBD1; CDR3: CASSNDPGGVGYGYTF; DNA: TGTGCCAGCAGCAACGACCCAGGGGGCGTGGGCTATGGCTACACCTTC
V: TRBV15; J: TRBJ2-5; length: 14; size: few; D: NA; CDR3: CATSRSRREETQYF; DNA: TGTGCCACCAGCAGATCGAGAAGGGAGGAGACCCAGTACTTC
V: TRBV13; J: TRBJ1-3; length: 15; size: NA; D: NA; CDR3: CASSLRDGTGNTIYF; DNA: TGTGCCAGCAGCTTAAGGGACGGTACTGGAAACACCATATATTTT
V: TRBV2; J: TRBJ2-2; length: 12; size: NA; D: NA; CDR3: CASSPGTGELFF; DNA: TGTGCCAGCAGCCCAGGGACCGGGGAGCTGTTTTTT
V: TRBV30; J: TRBJ2-7; length: 13; size: NA; D: TRBD1; CDR3: CAWSGQGAYEQYF; DNA: TGTGCCTGGAGTGGACAGGGGGCCTACGAGCAGTACTTC
V: TRBV4-1; J: TRBJ2-1; length: 13; size: NA; D: TRBD2; CDR3: CASSQGTSREQFF; DNA: TGCGCCAGCAGCCAAGGGACTAGCCGGGAGCAGTTCTTC
V: TRBV2; J: TRBJ2-5; length: 11; size: NA; D: NA; CDR3: CASSVRETQYF; DNA: TGTGCCAGCAGTGTACGGGAGACCCAGTACTTC
V: TRBV20-1; J: TRBJ2-1; length: 18; size: NA; D: TRBD2; CDR3: CSASRTSGSGGRSGEQFF; DNA: TGCAGTGCTAGTCGCACTAGCGGGAGTGGAGGGCGCTCAGGTGAGCAGTTCTTC
V: TRBV6-2/TRBV6-3; J: TRBJ1-2; length: 12; size: NA; D: NA; CDR3: CASSPEAGGYTF; DNA: TGTGCCAGCAGCCCAGAAGCGGGGGGCTACACCTTC
V: TRBV3-1/TRBV3-2; J: TRBJ2-7; length: 14; size: NA; D: TRBD2; CDR3: CASSRTSGIDEQYF; DNA: TGTGCCAGCAGCCGGACTAGCGGGATTGACGAGCAGTACTTC
V: TRBV6-2/TRBV6-3; J: TRBJ2-7; length: 16; size: NA; D: TRBD2; CDR3: CASSLPGLPNPYEQYF; DNA: TGTGCCAGCAGTTTACCGGGACTACCCAATCCCTACGAGCAGTACTTC
V: TRBV27; J: TRBJ2-7; length: 19; size: NA; D: TRBD2; CDR3: CASSFLFGDPTSGTYEQYF; DNA: TGTGCCAGCAGTTTTCTTTTCGGGGACCCGACTAGCGGAACCTACGAGCAGTACTTC
V: TRBV3-1/TRBV3-2; J: TRBJ1-2; length: 14; size: NA; D: TRBD1; CDR3: CASSPGQGPGGYTF; DNA: TGTGCCAGCAGCCCGGGACAGGGGCCGGGTGGCTACACCTTC
V: TRBV3-1/TRBV3-2; J: TRBJ1-1; length: 13; size: NA; D: NA; CDR3: CASRQGGDTEAFF; DNA: TGTGCCAGCAGACAAGGGGGGGACACTGAAGCTTTCTTT
V: TRBV15; J: TRBJ1-3; length: 19; size: once; D: TRBD1; CDR3: CATSRDLWDRGRTGNTIYF; DNA: TGTGCCACCAGCAGAGACCTCTGGGACAGGGGGCGGACAGGAAACACCATATATTTT
V: TRBV28; J: TRBJ1-2; length: 15; size: NA; D: NA; CDR3: CASSLMGGQDYGYTF; DNA: TGTGCCAGCAGTTTAATGGGGGGGCAGGACTATGGCTACACCTTC
V: TRBV28; J: TRBJ1-5; length: 13; size: NA; D: TRBD1; CDR3: CASSRDSNQPQHF; DNA: TGTGCCAGCAGTAGGGACAGTAATCAGCCCCAGCATTTT
V: TRBV7-6; J: TRBJ1-3; length: 14; size: NA; D: TRBD1; CDR3: CASKQGATGNTIYF; DNA: TGTGCCAGCAAGCAGGGGGCAACTGGAAACACCATATATTTT
V: TRBV18; J: TRBJ1-1; length: 15; size: NA; D: NA; CDR3: CASSPPARMNTEAFF; DNA: TGTGCCAGCTCACCACCTGCCAGGATGAACACTGAAGCTTTCTTT
V: TRBV7-9; J: TRBJ2-7; length: 13; size: NA; D: NA; CDR3: CASSNTQGSEQYF; DNA: TGTGCCAGCAGTAACACACAGGGATCCGAGCAGTACTTC
V: TRBV29-1; J: TRBJ2-1; length: 17; size: NA; D: NA; CDR3: CSVELWRTGPLDNEQFF; DNA: TGCAGCGTTGAACTTTGGCGGACGGGCCCTTTAGACAATGAGCAGTTCTTC